Following are 2 T cell receptor beta chains from one sample sequenced in a study of CXCR3-negative and CXCR3-positive naive CD8 T cells. Researchers prepared the TRB cDNA libraries using 5' RACE with UMI labels. TCRdb reprocessed the 5' RACE reads, with one entry per CDR3 protein and no DNA. The sample table sets out around 50,000 distinct CDR3 sequences. The source material was naive CXCR3- CD8+ T cells from blood. Noted subset: CD45RO-CCR7+CD27+CD95- naive CD8+ T cells lacking CXCR3 (TNR3-). Receptor source: a human donor in good health. Some clones in this sample may be carry-over from other donors' samples.

The chain is built from TRBV14 and TRBJ2-7; TCRdb gives TRBD1 as the D gene, but with no DNA this cannot be confirmed. This CDR3 is built from 18 residues. Germline CDR1 and CDR2: SGHDN and FVKESK. The CDR3 loop reads CASSPRDSLPRANYEQYF.

The CDR3 protein is CASSGRDNQPQHF. The gene calls are TRBV12-3 or TRBV12-4 and TRBJ1-5; TCRdb selects TRBD1, and the lack of DNA leaves this call unchecked. This CDR3 contains 13 residues.